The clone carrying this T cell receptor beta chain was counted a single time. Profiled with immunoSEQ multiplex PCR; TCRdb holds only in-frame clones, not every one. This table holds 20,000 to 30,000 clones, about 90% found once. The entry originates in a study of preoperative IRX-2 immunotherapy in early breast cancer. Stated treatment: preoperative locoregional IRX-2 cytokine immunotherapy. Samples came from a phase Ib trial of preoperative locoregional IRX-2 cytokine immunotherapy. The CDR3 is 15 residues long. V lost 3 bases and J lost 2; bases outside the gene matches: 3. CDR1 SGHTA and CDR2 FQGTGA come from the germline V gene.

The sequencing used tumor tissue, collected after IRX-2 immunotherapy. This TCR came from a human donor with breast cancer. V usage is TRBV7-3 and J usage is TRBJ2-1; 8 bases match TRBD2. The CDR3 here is CASSFFGGAYNEQFF. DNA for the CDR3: TGTGCCAGCAGCTTTTTCGGGGGGGCCTACAATGAGCAGTTCTTC.